This T cell receptor beta chain emerged from a study of long-term antiretroviral therapy in people with HIV. At the survey level, the v3.0 immunoSEQ assay was run. Clones were read by immunoSEQ multiplex PCR, and TCRdb kept only the in-frame ones, dropping some. The data show more than 20,000 clones, about 88% seen once. The length of the CDR3 is 15 residues. The V and J ends lost 0 bases and 0 bases respectively, with 9 bases between them. Germline V lookup: CDR1 SGHNT, CDR2 YYREEE (reference sequence). V and J are TRBV5-4 and TRBJ1-1; D not certain. This specimen was unsorted PBMCs, taken 1.9 years after starting antiretroviral therapy. The clonotype comes from a woman aged 25 to 39 with HIV. CDR3 loop: CASSLAGNMNTEAFF. DNA of the CDR3: TGTGCCAGCAGCTTGGCCGGGAACATGAACACTGAAGCTTTCTTT.